The T cell receptor (beta chain) described here comes from a study of T cell changes during pregnancy in multiple sclerosis. Assay: immunoSEQ multiplex PCR; the TCRdb copy retains only in-frame clones and omits some. The sample lists roughly 32,000 clones; under 95% were seen once. CDR1 KGHSH and CDR2 LQKENI come from the germline V gene. Trimming removed 1 base from V and 6 bases from J, with 12 bases in between. This CDR3 contains 14 residues. The sequences come from CD4+ T cells from peripheral blood mononuclear cells, collected in the second trimester of pregnancy. The genes are TRBV18 and TRBJ1-1; D is unresolved. This receptor was identified in a female donor in good health, enrolled as a control in a pregnancy study. The CDR3 coding sequence is TGTGCCAGCTCACCACGAGAGGGAACTCCTGAAGCTTTCTTT. As protein: CASSPREGTPEAFF.